This TCR beta chain stems from a study of TIL therapy for anti-PD-1-resistant metastatic lung cancer. The immunoSEQ assay was v3. Clones were read by immunoSEQ multiplex PCR, and TCRdb kept only the in-frame ones, dropping some. Of approximately 60,000 clones in the sample, around four fifths were seen once. With regard to this clone: Distinct nucleotide sequences in the sample also encode this CDR3.

The CDR3 has 15 amino acids. After removal of 4 bases from V and 4 bases from J, the junction contained 5 bases not matched to a gene. The germline V gene encodes CDR1 MNHEY and CDR2 SMNVEV (reference sequence). The sample's time point: pre-treatment sample, taken before nivolumab and TIL therapy. The source was blood, collected at baseline. The sequence was collected from a person between 25 and 80 years old with non-small cell lung cancer. The V call is TRBV27, the J call TRBJ2-7, with 12 bases identical to TRBD2. The CDR3 reads CASSSRLAGVYEQYF. CDR3 bases: TGTGCCAGCAGTTCCAGACTAGCGGGAGTTTACGAGCAGTACTTC.